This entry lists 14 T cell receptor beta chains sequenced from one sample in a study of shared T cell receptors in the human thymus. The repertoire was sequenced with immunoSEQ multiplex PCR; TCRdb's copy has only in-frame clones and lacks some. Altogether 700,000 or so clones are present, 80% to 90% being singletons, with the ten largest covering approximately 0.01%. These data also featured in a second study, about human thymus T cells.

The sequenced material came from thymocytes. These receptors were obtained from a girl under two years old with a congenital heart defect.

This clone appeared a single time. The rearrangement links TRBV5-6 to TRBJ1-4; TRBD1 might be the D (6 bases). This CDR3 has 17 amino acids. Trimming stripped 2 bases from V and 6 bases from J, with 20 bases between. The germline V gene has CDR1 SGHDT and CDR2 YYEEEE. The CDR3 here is CASSLFRVQGIDEKLFF. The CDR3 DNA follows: TGTGCCAGCAGCTTATTTCGTGTACAGGGCATCGATGAAAAACTGTTTTTT.

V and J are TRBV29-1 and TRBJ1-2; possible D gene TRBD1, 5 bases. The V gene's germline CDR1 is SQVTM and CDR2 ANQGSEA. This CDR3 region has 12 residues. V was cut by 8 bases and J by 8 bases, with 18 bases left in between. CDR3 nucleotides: TGCAGCTCGGCCAGGGAGGAGCAAGGCTACACCTTC. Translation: CSSAREEQGYTF.

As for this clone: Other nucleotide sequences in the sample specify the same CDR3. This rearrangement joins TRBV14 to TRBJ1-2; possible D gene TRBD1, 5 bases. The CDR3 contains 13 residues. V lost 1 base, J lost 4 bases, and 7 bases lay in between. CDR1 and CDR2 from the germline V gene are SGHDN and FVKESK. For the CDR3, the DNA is TGTGCCAGCAGCCAAGGACAGATCTATGGCTACACCTTC. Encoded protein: CASSQGQIYGYTF.

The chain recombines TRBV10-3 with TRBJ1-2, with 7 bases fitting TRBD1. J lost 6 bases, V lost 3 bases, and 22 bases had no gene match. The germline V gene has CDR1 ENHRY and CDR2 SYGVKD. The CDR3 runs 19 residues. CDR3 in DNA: TGTGCCATCAGTGAACGAGGACAGGCCTGGTTTATCCCCCGTCATGGCTACACCTTC. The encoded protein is CAISERGQAWFIPRHGYTF.

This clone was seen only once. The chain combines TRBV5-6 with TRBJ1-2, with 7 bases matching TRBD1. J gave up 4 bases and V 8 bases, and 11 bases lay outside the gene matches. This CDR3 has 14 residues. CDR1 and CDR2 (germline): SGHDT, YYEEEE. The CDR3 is CASRSRQGSYGYTF. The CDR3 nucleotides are TGTGCCAGTAGAAGTAGACAGGGCTCCTATGGCTACACCTTC.

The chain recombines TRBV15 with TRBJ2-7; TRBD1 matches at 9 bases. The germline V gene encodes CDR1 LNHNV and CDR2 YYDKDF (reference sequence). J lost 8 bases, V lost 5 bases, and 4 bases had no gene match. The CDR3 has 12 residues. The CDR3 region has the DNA TGTGCCACCAGCCACGGACAGGGGAAGCAGTACTTC. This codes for CATSHGQGKQYF.

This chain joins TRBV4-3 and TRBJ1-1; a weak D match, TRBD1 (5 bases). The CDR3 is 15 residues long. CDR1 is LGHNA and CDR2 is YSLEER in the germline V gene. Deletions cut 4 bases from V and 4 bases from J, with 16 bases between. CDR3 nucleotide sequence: TGCGCCAGCAGCCGAGTCGACGGGGGTTGCACTGAAGCTTTCTTT. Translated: CASSRVDGGCTEAFF.

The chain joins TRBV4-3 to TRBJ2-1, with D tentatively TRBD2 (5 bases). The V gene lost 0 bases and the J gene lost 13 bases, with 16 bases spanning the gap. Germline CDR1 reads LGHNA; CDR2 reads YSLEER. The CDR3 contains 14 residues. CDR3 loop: CASSQDELGGRQFF. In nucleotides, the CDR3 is TGCGCCAGCAGCCAAGATGAATTAGGTGGGAGACAGTTCTTC.

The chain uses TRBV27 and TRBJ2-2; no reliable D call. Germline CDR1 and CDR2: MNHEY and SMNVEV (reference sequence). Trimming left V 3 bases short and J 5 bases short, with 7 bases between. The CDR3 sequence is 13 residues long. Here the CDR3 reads CASSFTGTGELFF. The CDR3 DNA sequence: TGTGCCAGCAGTTTCACCGGGACCGGGGAGCTGTTTTTT.

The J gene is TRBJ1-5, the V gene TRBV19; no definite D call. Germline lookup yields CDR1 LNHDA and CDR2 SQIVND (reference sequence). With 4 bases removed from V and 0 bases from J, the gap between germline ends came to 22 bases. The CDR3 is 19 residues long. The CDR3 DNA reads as TGTGCCAGTAGTACCTTACCGGGTCCGCAGATATATAGCAATCAGCCCCAGCATTTT. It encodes CASSTLPGPQIYSNQPQHF.

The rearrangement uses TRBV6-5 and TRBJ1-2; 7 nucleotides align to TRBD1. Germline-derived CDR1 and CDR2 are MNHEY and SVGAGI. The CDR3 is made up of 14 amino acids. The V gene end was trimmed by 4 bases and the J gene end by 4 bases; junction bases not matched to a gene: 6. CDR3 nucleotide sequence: TGTGCCAGCAGTTCGAGGACAGGCAGCTATGGCTACACCTTC. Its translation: CASSSRTGSYGYTF.

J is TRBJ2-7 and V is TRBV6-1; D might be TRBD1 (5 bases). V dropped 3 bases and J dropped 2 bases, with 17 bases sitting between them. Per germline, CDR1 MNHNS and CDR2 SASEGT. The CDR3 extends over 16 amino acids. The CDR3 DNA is TGTGCCAGCAGTGAGGGTGAAGGGGCAGTCCCCTACGAGCAGTACTTC. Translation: CASSEGEGAVPYEQYF.

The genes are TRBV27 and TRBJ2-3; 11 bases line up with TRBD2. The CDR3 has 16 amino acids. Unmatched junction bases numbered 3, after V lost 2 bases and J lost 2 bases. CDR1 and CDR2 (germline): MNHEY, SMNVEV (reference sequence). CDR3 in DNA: TGTGCCAGCAGTTTAACTAGCGGGGGACCCACAGATACGCAGTATTTT. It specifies CASSLTSGGPTDTQYF.

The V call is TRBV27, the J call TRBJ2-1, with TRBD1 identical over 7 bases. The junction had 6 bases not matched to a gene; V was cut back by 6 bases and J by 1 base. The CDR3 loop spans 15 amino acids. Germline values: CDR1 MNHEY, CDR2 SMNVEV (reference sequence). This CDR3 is CASRRGTESYNEQFF. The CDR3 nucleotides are TGTGCCAGCAGACGTGGGACAGAGTCCTACAATGAGCAGTTCTTC.